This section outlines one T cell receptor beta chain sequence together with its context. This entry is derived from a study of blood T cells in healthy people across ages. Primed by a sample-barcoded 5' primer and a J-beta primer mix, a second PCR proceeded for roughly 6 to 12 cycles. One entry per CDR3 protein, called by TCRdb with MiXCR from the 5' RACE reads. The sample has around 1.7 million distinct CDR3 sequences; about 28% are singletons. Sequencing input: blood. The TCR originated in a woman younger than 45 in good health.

CDR3 sequence (DNA): TGCAGTGCGGAGGAGGGGGCCACTAGCTATGGCTACACCTTC. This sequence encodes CSAEEGATSYGYTF. The chain combines TRBV20-1 with TRBJ1-2, with TRBD1 identical over 7 bases. CDR1 and CDR2 (germline): DFQATT, SNEGSKA (reference sequence). The junction had 11 bases not matched to a gene; V was cut back by 6 bases and J by 4 bases. The CDR3 loop spans 14 amino acids.